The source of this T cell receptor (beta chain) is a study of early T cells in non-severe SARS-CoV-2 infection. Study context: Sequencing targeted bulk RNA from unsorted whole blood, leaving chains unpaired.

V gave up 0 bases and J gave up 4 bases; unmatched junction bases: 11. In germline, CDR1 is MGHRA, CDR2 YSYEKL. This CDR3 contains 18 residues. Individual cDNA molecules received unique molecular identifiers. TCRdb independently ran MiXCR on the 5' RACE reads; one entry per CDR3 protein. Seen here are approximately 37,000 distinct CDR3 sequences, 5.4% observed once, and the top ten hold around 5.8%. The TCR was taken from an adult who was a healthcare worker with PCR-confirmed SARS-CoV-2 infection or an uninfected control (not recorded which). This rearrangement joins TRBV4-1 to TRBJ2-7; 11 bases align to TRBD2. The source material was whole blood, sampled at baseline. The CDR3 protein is CASSQEASGRLVTYEQYF. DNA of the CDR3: TGCGCCAGCAGCCAAGAGGCTAGCGGGAGGCTTGTGACGTACGAGCAGTACTTC.